Given below is one TCR beta chain in context. Some clones are missing from TCRdb's copy, which holds only in-frame ones; the method was immunoSEQ multiplex PCR. The table lists 65,000 to 80,000 clones, about four fifths of them singletons. This sample was included in a study of T cell clones after liver transplantation. Looking at the study overall: A pre-transplant mixed lymphocyte reaction with TCRbeta sequencing defined graft-donor-reactive clones followed in post-transplant blood.

The material was CD4+ T cells from blood, obtained before liver transplant. The receptor was derived from a human donor who received a liver transplant.

The CDR3: CASSLNGGETQYF. The CDR3 DNA reads as TGCGCCAGCAGCTTGAATGGTGGAGAGACCCAGTACTTC. The rearrangement joins TRBV5-1 to TRBJ2-5; no definite D call. The CDR3 sequence is 13 residues long. Per germline, CDR1 SGHRS and CDR2 YFSETQ. The ends were cut back, 1 base at V and 4 bases at J, with 8 bases in the middle.